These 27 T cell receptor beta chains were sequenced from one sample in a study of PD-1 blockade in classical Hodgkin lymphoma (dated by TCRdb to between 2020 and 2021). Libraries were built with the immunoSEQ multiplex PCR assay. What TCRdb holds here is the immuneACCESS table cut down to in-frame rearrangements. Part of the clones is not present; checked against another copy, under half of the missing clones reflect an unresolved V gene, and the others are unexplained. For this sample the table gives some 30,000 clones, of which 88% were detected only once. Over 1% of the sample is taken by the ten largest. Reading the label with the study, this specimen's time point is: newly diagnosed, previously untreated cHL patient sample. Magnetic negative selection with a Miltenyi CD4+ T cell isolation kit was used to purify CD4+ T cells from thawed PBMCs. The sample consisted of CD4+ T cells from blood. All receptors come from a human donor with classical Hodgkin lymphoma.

The chain's CDR3 is CSVQGQAGTEAFF. The CDR3 nucleotides are TGCAGCGTTCAGGGACAGGCGGGCACTGAAGCTTTCTTT. V is TRBV29-1 and J is TRBJ1-1; 8 bases are a match to TRBD1. This CDR3 spans 13 amino acids. Looked up from germline, CDR1 is SQVTM and CDR2 is ANQGSEA. J lost 4 bases, V lost 5 bases, and 6 bases had no gene match.

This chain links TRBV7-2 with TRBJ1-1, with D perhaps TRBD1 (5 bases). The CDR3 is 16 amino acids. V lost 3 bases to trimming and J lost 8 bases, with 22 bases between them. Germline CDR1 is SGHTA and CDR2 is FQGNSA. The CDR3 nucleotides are TGTGCCAGCAGCTTTTTCCCGATGGACACCTTCAAGGAAGCTTTCTTT. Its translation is CASSFFPMDTFKEAFF. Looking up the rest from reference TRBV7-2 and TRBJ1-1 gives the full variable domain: GAGVSQSPSNKVTEKGKDVELRCDPISGHTALYWYRQSLGQGLEFLIYFQGNSAPDKSGLPSDRFSAERTGGSVSTLTIQRTQQEDSAVYLCASSFFPMDTFKEAFFGQGTRLTVV.

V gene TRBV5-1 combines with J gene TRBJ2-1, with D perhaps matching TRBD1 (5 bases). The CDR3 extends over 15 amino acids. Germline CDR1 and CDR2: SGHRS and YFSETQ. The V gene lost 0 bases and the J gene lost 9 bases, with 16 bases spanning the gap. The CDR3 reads CASSLDQGGVTEQFF. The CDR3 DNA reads TGCGCCAGCAGCTTGGATCAGGGTGGGGTCACTGAGCAGTTCTTC.

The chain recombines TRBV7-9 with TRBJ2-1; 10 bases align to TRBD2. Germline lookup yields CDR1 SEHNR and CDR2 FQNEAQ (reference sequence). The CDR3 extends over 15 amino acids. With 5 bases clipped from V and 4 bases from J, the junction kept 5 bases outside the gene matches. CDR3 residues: CASSRTSGMYNEQFF. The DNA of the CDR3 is TGTGCCAGCAGCAGAACTAGCGGGATGTACAATGAGCAGTTCTTC.

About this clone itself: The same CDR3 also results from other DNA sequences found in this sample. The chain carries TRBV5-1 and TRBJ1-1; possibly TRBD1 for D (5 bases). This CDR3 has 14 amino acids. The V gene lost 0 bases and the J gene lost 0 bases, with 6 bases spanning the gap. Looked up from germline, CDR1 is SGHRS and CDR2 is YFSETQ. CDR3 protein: CASSLDRLNTEAFF. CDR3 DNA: TGCGCCAGCAGCTTGGACAGGTTGAACACTGAAGCTTTCTTT.

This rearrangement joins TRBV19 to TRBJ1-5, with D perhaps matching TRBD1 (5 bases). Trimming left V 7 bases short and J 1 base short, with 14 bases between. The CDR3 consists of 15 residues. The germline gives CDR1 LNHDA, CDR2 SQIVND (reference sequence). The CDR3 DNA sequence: TGTGCCAGTAATACTGGGTGGGGGAGCAATCAGCCCCAGCATTTT. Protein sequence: CASNTGWGSNQPQHF. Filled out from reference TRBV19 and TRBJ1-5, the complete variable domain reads DGGITQSPKYLFRKEGQNVTLSCEQNLNHDAMYWYRQDPGQGLRLIYYSQIVNDFQKGDIAEGYSVSREKKESFPLTVTSAQKNPTAFYLCASNTGWGSNQPQHFGDGTRLSIL.

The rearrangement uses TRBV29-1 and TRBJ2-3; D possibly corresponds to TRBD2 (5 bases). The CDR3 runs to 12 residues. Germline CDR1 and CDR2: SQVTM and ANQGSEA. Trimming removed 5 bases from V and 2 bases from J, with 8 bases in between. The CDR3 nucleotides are TGCAGCGTTAGACTACTCACAGATACGCAGTATTTT. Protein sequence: CSVRLLTDTQYF.

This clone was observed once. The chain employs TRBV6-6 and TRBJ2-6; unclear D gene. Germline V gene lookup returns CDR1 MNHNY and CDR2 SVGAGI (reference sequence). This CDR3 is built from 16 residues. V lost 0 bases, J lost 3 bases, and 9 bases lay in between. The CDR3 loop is CASSYSARFGANVLTF. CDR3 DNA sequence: TGTGCCAGCAGTTACTCGGCTAGATTTGGGGCCAACGTCCTGACTTTC.

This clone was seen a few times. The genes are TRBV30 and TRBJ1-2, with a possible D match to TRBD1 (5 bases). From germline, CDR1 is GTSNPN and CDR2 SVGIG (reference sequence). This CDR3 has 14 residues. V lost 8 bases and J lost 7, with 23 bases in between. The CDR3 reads CARPFRRGRGGYTF. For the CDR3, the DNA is TGTGCCCGCCCTTTTCGGAGGGGCAGAGGTGGCTACACCTTC.

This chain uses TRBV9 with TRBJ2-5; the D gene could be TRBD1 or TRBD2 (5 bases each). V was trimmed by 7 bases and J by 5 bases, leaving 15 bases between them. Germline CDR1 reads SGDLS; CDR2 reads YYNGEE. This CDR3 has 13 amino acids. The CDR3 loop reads CASGGRSTETQYF. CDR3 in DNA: TGTGCCAGCGGGGGACGGTCCACTGAGACCCAGTACTTC. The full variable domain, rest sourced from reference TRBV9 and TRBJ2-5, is DSGVTQTPKHLITATGQRVTLRCSPRSGDLSVYWYQQSLDQGLQFLIQYYNGEERAKGNILERFSAQQFPDLHSELNLSSLELGDSALYFCASGGRSTETQYFGPGTRLLVL.

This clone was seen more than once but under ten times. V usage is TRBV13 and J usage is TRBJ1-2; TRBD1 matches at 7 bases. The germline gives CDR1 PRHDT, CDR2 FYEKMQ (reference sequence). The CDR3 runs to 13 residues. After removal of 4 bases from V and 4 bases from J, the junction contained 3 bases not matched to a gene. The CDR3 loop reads CASSSGQSYGYTF. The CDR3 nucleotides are TGTGCCAGCAGCTCGGGACAGTCCTATGGCTACACCTTC.

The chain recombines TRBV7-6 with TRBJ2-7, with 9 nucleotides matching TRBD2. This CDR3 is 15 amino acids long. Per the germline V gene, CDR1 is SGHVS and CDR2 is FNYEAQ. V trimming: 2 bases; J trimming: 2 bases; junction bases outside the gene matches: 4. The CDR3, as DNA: TGTGCCAGCAGCTTAAGGGCGGGAGGGCCCTACGAGCAGTACTTC. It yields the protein CASSLRAGGPYEQYF.

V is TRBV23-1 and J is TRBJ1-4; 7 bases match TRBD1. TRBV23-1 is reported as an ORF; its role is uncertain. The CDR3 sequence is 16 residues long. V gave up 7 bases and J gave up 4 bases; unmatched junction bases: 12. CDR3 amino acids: CASTSGTELINEKLFF. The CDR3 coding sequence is TGCGCCAGCACCTCCGGGACAGAACTTATTAATGAAAAACTGTTTTTT.

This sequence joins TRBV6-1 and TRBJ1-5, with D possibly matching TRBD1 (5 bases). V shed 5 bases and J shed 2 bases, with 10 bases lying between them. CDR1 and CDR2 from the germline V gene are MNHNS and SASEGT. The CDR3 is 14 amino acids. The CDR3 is CASSTGGGNQPQHF. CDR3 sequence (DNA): TGTGCCAGCAGTACTGGGGGGGGCAATCAGCCCCAGCATTTT.

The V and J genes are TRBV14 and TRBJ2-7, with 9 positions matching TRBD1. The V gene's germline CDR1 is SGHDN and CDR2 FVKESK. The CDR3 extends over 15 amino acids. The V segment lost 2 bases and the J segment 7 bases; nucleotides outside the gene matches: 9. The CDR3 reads CASSQMGQGSGEQYV. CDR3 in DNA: TGTGCCAGCAGCCAAATGGGACAGGGCTCCGGAGAGCAGTACGTC.

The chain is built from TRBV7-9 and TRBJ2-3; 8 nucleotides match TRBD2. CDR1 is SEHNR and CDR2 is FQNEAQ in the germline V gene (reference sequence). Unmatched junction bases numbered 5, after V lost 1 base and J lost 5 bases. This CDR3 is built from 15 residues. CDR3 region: CASSLGAGEVDTQYF. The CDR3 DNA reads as TGTGCCAGCAGCTTAGGAGCGGGAGAGGTAGATACGCAGTATTTT. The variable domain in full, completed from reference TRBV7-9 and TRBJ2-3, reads DTGVSQNPRHKITKRGQNVTFRCDPISEHNRLYWYRQTLGQGPEFLTYFQNEAQLEKSRLLSDRFSAERPKGSFSTLEIQRTEQGDSAMYLCASSLGAGEVDTQYFGPGTRLTVL.

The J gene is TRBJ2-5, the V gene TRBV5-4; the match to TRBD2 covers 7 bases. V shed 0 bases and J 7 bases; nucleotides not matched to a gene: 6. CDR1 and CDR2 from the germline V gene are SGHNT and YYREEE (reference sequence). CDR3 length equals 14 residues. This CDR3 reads CASSLEDGGWTQYF. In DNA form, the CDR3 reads TGTGCCAGCAGCTTGGAGGACGGGGGGTGGACCCAGTACTTC.

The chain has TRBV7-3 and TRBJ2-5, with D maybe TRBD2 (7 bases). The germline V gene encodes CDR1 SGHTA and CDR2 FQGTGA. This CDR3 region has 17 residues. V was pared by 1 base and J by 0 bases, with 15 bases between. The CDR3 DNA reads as TGTGCCAGCAGCTTAAGGGGGGGCGGAGCTTACCAAGAGACCCAGTACTTC. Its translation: CASSLRGGGAYQETQYF.

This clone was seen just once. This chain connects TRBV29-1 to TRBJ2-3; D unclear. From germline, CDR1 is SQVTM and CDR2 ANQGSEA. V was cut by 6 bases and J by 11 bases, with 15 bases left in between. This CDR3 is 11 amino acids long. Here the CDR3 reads CSVIGSRRQYF. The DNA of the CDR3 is TGCAGCGTCATTGGGTCTCGAAGGCAGTATTTT.

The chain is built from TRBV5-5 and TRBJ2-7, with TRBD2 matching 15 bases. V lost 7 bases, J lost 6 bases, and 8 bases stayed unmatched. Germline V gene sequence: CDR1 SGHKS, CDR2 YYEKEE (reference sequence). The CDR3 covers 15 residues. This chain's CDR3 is CASQGTSGRRAEQYF. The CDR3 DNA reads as TGTGCCAGCCAGGGGACTAGCGGGAGGAGAGCCGAGCAGTACTTC.

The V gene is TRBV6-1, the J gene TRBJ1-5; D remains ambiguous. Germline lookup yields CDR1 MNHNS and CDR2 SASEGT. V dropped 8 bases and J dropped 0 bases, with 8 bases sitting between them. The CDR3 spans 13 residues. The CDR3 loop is CASCGNSNQPQHF. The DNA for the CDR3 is TGTGCCAGCTGTGGAAATAGCAATCAGCCCCAGCATTTT.

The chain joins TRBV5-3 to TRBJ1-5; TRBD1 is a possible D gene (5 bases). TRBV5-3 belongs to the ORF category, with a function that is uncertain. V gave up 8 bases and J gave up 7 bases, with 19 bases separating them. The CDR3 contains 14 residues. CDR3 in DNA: TGTGCCAGCAGCCAGGATGGGGGAGACCAGCCCCAGCATTTT. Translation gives CASSQDGGDQPQHF.

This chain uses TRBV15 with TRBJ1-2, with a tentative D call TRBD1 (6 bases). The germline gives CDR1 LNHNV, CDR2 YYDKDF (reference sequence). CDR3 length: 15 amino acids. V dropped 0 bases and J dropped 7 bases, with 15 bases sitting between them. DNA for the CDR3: TGTGCCACCAGCAGAGATCCGCGTCCGGACAGTGGCTACACCTTC. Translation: CATSRDPRPDSGYTF.

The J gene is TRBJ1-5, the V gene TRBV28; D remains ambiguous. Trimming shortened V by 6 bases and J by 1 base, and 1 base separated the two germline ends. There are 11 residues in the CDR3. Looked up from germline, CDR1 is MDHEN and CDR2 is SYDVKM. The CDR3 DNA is TGTGCCAGCAGAAGCAATCAGCCCCAGCATTTT. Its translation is CASRSNQPQHF.

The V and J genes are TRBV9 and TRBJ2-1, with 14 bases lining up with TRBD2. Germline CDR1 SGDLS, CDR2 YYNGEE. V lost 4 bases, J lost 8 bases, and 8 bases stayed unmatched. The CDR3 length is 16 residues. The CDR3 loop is CASSSGLAGVRDEQFF. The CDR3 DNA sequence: TGTGCCAGCAGCTCGGGACTAGCGGGAGTTCGCGATGAGCAGTTCTTC. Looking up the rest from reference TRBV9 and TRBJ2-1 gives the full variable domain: DSGVTQTPKHLITATGQRVTLRCSPRSGDLSVYWYQQSLDQGLQFLIQYYNGEERAKGNILERFSAQQFPDLHSELNLSSLELGDSALYFCASSSGLAGVRDEQFFGPGTRLTVL.

This chain's CDR3 is CSVGGRNQPQHF. The CDR3 region has the DNA TGCAGCGTAGGGGGGCGCAATCAGCCCCAGCATTTT. The chain combines TRBV29-1 with TRBJ1-5, with a weak D call TRBD1 (6 bases). V lost 6 bases and J 2 bases, leaving 8 bases between the germline ends. This CDR3 has 12 residues. CDR1 and CDR2 (germline): SQVTM, ANQGSEA.

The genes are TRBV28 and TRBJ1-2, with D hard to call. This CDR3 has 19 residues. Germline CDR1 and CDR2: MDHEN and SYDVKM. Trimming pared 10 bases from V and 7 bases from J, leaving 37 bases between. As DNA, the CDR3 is TGTGCCATAAATGAAGAGGAGGACTCGGGCCTAATTAGGAAGGTTGGCTACACCTTC. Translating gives CAINEEEDSGLIRKVGYTF.